The 24 T cell receptor beta chains given below trace back to one sample, sequenced in a study of type 1 regulatory T cells. TCRdb reanalysed the reads using MiXCR and keeps one entry per CDR3 protein. This sample has about 18,000 distinct CDR3 sequences; about 9.4% occur once, and the top ten carry 2.5% to 3%. The sample comprised CD4+ T cells, either the whole sample or a sorted fraction (not recorded which). The receptors were sampled from a human donor in good health.

This clonotype has ten or more counts. This chain uses TRBV9 with TRBJ2-1; 8 bases are a match to TRBD1. The CDR3 is 18 amino acids. With V trimmed by 2 bases and J by 6 bases, 16 bases remained unmatched. CDR1 SGDLS and CDR2 YYNGEE come from the germline V gene. CDR3 loop: CASSVLGQGGPTINEQFF. The CDR3 nucleotides read TGTGCCAGCAGCGTGCTAGGACAGGGAGGCCCCACTATCAATGAGCAGTTCTTC.

This clonotype was counted many times. V and J are TRBV12-3 or TRBV12-4 and TRBJ1-1; possibly TRBD1 for D (5 bases). The CDR3 loop spans 14 amino acids. V was cut by 4 bases and J by 0 bases, with 9 bases left in between. DNA for the CDR3: TGTGCCAGCAGTTGGGGGGACTTGAACACTGAAGCTTTCTTT. Its protein product is CASSWGDLNTEAFF.

This clonotype was seen many times. The chain has TRBV4-1 and TRBJ2-5; D ambiguous. The V end lost 4 bases, the J end lost 2 bases, and 14 bases lay between the germline ends. The CDR3 spans 15 residues. Germline loops: CDR1 MGHRA, CDR2 YSYEKL. CDR3 region: CASSLRRTEQETQYF. CDR3 nucleotides: TGCGCCAGCAGCCTCCGCAGGACGGAACAAGAGACCCAGTACTTC.

V usage is TRBV7-6 and J usage is TRBJ2-5; 9 nucleotides match TRBD1. V lost 0 bases and J lost 6; bases outside the gene matches: 8. Germline loops: CDR1 SGHVS, CDR2 FNYEAQ. CDR3 length equals 16 residues. DNA of the CDR3: TGTGCCAGCAGCTTAGCTGGGGGACAGGGCTTACAGACCCAGTACTTC. Its translation: CASSLAGGQGLQTQYF. The full variable domain, with the rest looked up from reference TRBV7-6 and TRBJ2-5, is GAGVSQSPRYKVTKRGQDVALRCDPISGHVSLYWYRQALGQGPEFLTYFNYEAQQDKSGLPNDRFSAERPEGSISTLTIQRTEQRDSAMYRCASSLAGGQGLQTQYFGPGTRLLVL.

Ten or more counts support this clonotype. This chain links TRBV7-2 with TRBJ2-5, with 8 positions matching TRBD1. V lost 5 bases and J lost 1; bases outside the gene matches: 3. Germline V CDR1 and CDR2: SGHTA, FQGNSA. The CDR3 runs 14 residues. The CDR3 sequence: CASSRDRSQETQYF. The CDR3 region has the DNA TGTGCCAGCAGCCGGGACAGGTCCCAAGAGACCCAGTACTTC.

This clonotype was picked up many times. This chain links TRBV7-3 with TRBJ2-1; TRBD2 is a possible D gene (5 bases). The CDR3 runs to 13 residues. Germline loops: CDR1 SGHTA, CDR2 FQGTGA. Trimming took 1 base from V and 8 from J, leaving 9 bases between them. The CDR3 DNA follows: TGTGCCAGCAGCTTAAAGGCTAGCCATGAGCAGTTCTTC. It specifies CASSLKASHEQFF.

This clonotype was counted at least ten times. The chain is built from TRBV6-5 and TRBJ1-4; 11 positions agree with TRBD1. Trimming cost V 6 bases and J 6 bases; bases outside gene matches: 6. The CDR3 is made up of 15 amino acids. CDR1 and CDR2 from the germline V gene are MNHEY and SVGAGI. CDR3 nucleotides: TGTGCCAGCAGGCCCGGGACAGGGGGTCATGAAAAACTGTTTTTT. This codes for CASRPGTGGHEKLFF.

This clonotype qualifies as medium-sized. The chain employs TRBV7-2 and TRBJ2-3; 9 bases fit TRBD2. Germline CDR1 is SGHTA and CDR2 is FQGNSA. Trimming at V came to 3 bases and at J to 15 bases, leaving 10 bases not matched to a gene. CDR3 length: 13 amino acids. Here the CDR3 reads CASSFGGRESNYF. Written as DNA, the CDR3 is TGTGCCAGCAGCTTCGGCGGGAGGGAAAGTAATTATTTT.

This clonotype was recorded a few times. The chain recombines TRBV7-3 with TRBJ2-1; 8 nucleotides agree with TRBD2. The CDR3 sequence is 15 residues long. In germline, CDR1 is SGHTA, CDR2 FQGTGA. Trimming took 5 bases from V and 2 from J; bases not matched to a gene: 5. CDR3: CASSGYSGTYNEQFF. CDR3 sequence (DNA): TGTGCCAGCAGCGGGTATAGCGGGACCTACAATGAGCAGTTCTTC.

This clonotype was recorded at least ten times. V and J are TRBV12-3 or TRBV12-4 and TRBJ2-1; D is undetermined. V was pared by 2 bases and J by 6 bases, with 14 bases between. This CDR3 has 15 residues. CDR3 residues: CASSLNAGRANEQFF. In DNA, the CDR3 is TGTGCCAGCAGTTTAAACGCAGGCCGCGCCAATGAGCAGTTCTTC.

This clonotype was picked up a small number of times. The CDR3 loop reads CASSIRETQYF. CDR3 nucleotide sequence: TGTGCCAGCAGCATTCGGGAGACCCAGTACTTC. V usage is TRBV13 and J usage is TRBJ2-5; D is undetermined. V was trimmed by 5 bases and J by 5 bases, leaving 6 bases between them. The CDR3 runs to 11 residues. Germline V gene sequence: CDR1 PRHDT, CDR2 FYEKMQ (reference sequence).

This clonotype is medium-sized (0.01 to 0.1%) within its sample. The rearrangement links TRBV5-1 to TRBJ1-3, with D uncertain. CDR3 length equals 13 residues. V was pared by 4 bases and J by 4 bases, with 9 bases between. Per the germline V gene, CDR1 is SGHRS and CDR2 is YFSETQ. The CDR3 DNA follows: TGCGCCAGCAGCCCGTCGGGAGGAAACACCATATATTTT. This translates into CASSPSGGNTIYF.

This sequence joins TRBV20-1 and TRBJ2-1, with 11 bases matching TRBD2. The CDR3 consists of 15 residues. Looked up from germline, CDR1 is DFQATT and CDR2 is SNEGSKA (reference sequence). The V segment lost 3 bases and the J segment 4 bases; nucleotides outside the gene matches: 5. CDR3 DNA sequence: TGCAGTGCTAGGCGACTAGCGGGGATTTACAATGAGCAGTTCTTC. It yields the protein CSARRLAGIYNEQFF.

This clonotype has at least ten counts. The chain recombines TRBV6-2 or TRBV6-3 with TRBJ2-1; 7 nucleotides agree with TRBD2. V shed 9 bases and J 9 bases; nucleotides not matched to a gene: 14. Germline CDR1 MNHEY, CDR2 SVGEGT. This CDR3 has 14 residues. For the CDR3, the DNA is TGTGCCAGTCAGCCCAATTTACCGGGAGGTGAGCAGTTCTTC. It specifies CASQPNLPGGEQFF.

Many counts were recorded for this clonotype. This sequence joins TRBV11-2 and TRBJ2-2; 8 positions match TRBD2. V gave up 1 base and J gave up 7 bases; unmatched junction bases: 5. This CDR3 is 15 amino acids long. The V gene's germline CDR1 is SGHAT and CDR2 FQNNGV. The CDR3: CASSLVGLAGGELFF. The CDR3 region has the DNA TGTGCCAGCAGCTTAGTAGGACTAGCAGGCGGGGAGCTGTTTTTT.

This clonotype has only a few counts. V usage is TRBV7-2 and J usage is TRBJ2-1, with D tentatively TRBD1 (6 bases). The CDR3 is 14 residues long. CDR1 and CDR2 (germline): SGHTA, FQGNSA. V lost 3 bases to trimming and J lost 7 bases, with 13 bases between them. For the CDR3, the DNA is TGTGCCAGCAGCTTGGGGCCTCAGGGGAATGAGCAGTTCTTC. Encoded protein: CASSLGPQGNEQFF.

This clonotype has ten or more counts. The chain carries TRBV19 and TRBJ1-5, with 9 bases lining up with TRBD1. CDR3 length equals 13 residues. Unmatched junction bases numbered 4, after V lost 6 bases and J lost 7 bases. Germline-derived CDR1 and CDR2 are LNHDA and SQIVND (reference sequence). The CDR3, as DNA: TGTGCCAGTAGACAGGGGGCACAGCAGCCCCAGCATTTT. The encoded protein is CASRQGAQQPQHF. The whole variable domain, filled in from reference TRBV19 and TRBJ1-5, reads DGGITQSPKYLFRKEGQNVTLSCEQNLNHDAMYWYRQDPGQGLRLIYYSQIVNDFQKGDIAEGYSVSREKKESFPLTVTSAQKNPTAFYLCASRQGAQQPQHFGDGTRLSIL.

The rearrangement uses TRBV28 and TRBJ2-7; tentatively, D is TRBD2 (6 bases). This CDR3 has 14 amino acids. V was clipped by 4 bases and J by 0 bases, with 10 bases between them. CDR1 is MDHEN, CDR2 SYDVKM, per germline. The CDR3 DNA follows: TGTGCCAGCAGTTCGGCTAGCGCCTCCTACGAGCAGTACTTC. Its protein product is CASSSASASYEQYF.

This clonotype was counted only a few times. The chain uses TRBV11-2 and TRBJ2-3, with 9 positions matching TRBD2. The germline gives CDR1 SGHAT, CDR2 FQNNGV. The CDR3 consists of 14 residues. Losses at the gene ends were 3 bases for V and 6 bases for J; bases not matched to a gene: 4. CDR3 region: CASSFSSGTDTQYF. The DNA of the CDR3 is TGTGCCAGCAGCTTCTCTAGCGGGACTGATACGCAGTATTTT.

This clonotype has at least ten counts. The chain links TRBV7-9 to TRBJ2-5, with TRBD1 identical over 7 bases. CDR3 length: 14 residues. CDR1 SEHNR and CDR2 FQNEAQ come from the germline V gene (reference sequence). V gave up 5 bases and J gave up 1 base; unmatched junction bases: 4. The CDR3 bases are TGTGCCAGCAGCATCGGACAGGCCCAAGAGACCCAGTACTTC. Its translation: CASSIGQAQETQYF.

The chain has TRBV20-1 and TRBJ2-5; D not resolved. The CDR3 length is 12 residues. The germline V gene has CDR1 DFQATT and CDR2 SNEGSKA (reference sequence). V was pared by 6 bases and J by 5 bases, with 13 bases between. The CDR3 here is CSAPRDWETQYF. Written as DNA, the CDR3 is TGCAGTGCGCCCCGCGATTGGGAGACCCAGTACTTC.

Of note for this clonotype: This may be a read error: a much more frequent sequence differs by one nucleotide. The chain uses TRBV5-1 and TRBJ1-1; 12 bases map to TRBD1. CDR1 and CDR2 from the germline V gene are SGHRS and YFSETQ. Trimming removed 7 bases from V and 0 bases from J; junction bases left unmatched: 10. CDR3 size: 17 residues. The CDR3 here is CASGLAGQGALNTEAFF. The CDR3 DNA reads as TGCGCCAGCGGCCTGGCGGGACAGGGGGCTTTGAACACTGAAGCTTTCTTT. Supplemented by reference TRBV5-1 and TRBJ1-1, the full variable domain reads KAGVTQTPRYLIKTRGQQVTLSCSPISGHRSVSWYQQTPGQGLQFLFEYFSETQRNKGNFPGRFSGRQFSNSRSEMNVSTLELGDSALYLCASGLAGQGALNTEAFFGQGTRLTVV.

By frequency in the sample, this clonotype is medium-sized (0.01 to 0.1%). The CDR3 DNA follows: TGTGCCAGCAGCGAGGGACCCTACGAGCAGTACTTC. The encoded protein is CASSEGPYEQYF. The rearrangement uses TRBV11-3 and TRBJ2-7, with D perhaps assigned TRBD1 or TRBD2 (5 bases each). This CDR3 is 12 amino acids long. V was pared by 5 bases and J by 2 bases, with 7 bases between. Germline CDR1 SGHNT, CDR2 YENEEA.

This sequence joins TRBV7-9 and TRBJ2-1, with D unclear. Trimming removed 1 base at V and 2 bases at J, with 3 bases between. CDR1 SEHNR and CDR2 FQNEAQ come from the germline V gene (reference sequence). This CDR3 is built from 13 residues. The CDR3 here is CASSLDAYNEQFF. CDR3 bases: TGTGCCAGCAGCTTAGACGCCTACAATGAGCAGTTCTTC.